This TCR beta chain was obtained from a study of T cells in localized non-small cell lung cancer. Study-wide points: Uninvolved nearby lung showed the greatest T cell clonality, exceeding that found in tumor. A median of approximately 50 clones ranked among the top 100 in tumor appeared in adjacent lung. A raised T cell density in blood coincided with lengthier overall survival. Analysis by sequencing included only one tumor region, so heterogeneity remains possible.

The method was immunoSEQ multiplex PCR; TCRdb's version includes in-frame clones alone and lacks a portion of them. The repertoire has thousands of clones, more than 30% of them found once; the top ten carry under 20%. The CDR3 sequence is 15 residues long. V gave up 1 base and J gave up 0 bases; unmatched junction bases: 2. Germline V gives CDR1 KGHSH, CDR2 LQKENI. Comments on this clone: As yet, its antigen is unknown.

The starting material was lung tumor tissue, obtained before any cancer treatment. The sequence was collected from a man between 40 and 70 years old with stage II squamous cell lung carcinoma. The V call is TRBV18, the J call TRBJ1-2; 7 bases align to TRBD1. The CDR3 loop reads CASSPQGASNYGYTF. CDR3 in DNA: TGTGCCAGCTCACCACAGGGGGCGTCTAACTATGGCTACACCTTC.